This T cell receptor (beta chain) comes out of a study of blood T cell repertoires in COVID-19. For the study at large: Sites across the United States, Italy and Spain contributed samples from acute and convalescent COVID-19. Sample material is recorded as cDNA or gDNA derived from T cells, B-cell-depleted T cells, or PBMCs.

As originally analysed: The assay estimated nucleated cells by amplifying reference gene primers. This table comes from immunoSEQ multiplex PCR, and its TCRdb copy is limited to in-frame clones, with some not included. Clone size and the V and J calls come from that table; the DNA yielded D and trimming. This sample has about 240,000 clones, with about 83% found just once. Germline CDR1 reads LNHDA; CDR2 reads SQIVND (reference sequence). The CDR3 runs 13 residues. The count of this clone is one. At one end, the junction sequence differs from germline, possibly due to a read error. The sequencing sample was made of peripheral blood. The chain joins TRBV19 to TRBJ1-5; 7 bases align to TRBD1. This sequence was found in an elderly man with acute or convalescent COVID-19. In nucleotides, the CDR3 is TGTGCCAGTAGAATAGACAGGGATCAGCCCCAGCATTTT. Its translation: CASRIDRDQPQHF.